These T cell receptor beta chains were read from a single sample in a study of long-term antiretroviral therapy in people with HIV. The assay was immunoSEQ multiplex PCR, and TCRdb's table has in-frame clones only and misses some. The sample lists around 30,000 clones, approximately 95% occurring once. Source: unsorted PBMCs, taken 5.3 years after starting antiretroviral therapy. Receptors were obtained from a man aged 25 to 45 with HIV. Both conserved end residues are part of each CDR3. D genes are given only for firm matches. Where a row states a size, it is once, few, many or the class of an expanded clone; other rows omit it.

j_call,clone_size,cdr3_length,d_call,v_call,cdr3_aa,cdr3_nt
TRBJ1-1,-,12,-,TRBV7-9,CASSSGVLEAFF,TGTGCCAGCAGCTCTGGGGTCCTTGAAGCTTTCTTT
TRBJ1-2,-,14,-,TRBV25-1,CASSDLGRSYGYTF,TGTGCCAGCAGTGACCTCGGTCGTAGCTATGGCTACACCTTC
TRBJ2-2,-,16,-,TRBV2,CASSLYGSGTTGELFF,TGTGCCAGCAGTCTATATGGGTCGGGAACCACCGGGGAGCTGTTTTTT
TRBJ2-7,-,15,-,TRBV5-1,CASSLVGRGRHEQYF,TGCGCCAGCAGCTTGGTGGGCAGGGGCAGGCACGAGCAGTACTTC
TRBJ1-1,-,14,-,TRBV27,CASSPGYVGTEAFF,TGTGCCAGCAGCCCAGGGTATGTCGGTACTGAAGCTTTCTTT
TRBJ2-5,-,13,-,TRBV19,CASSIGYQETQYF,TGTGCCAGTAGTATAGGGTACCAAGAGACCCAGTACTTC
TRBJ1-2,-,13,-,TRBV5-6,CASSPGTAYGYTF,TGTGCCAGCAGCCCCGGGACCGCTTATGGCTACACCTTC
TRBJ2-3,-,16,-,TRBV7-9,CASQGFGTASTDTQYF,TGTGCCAGCCAAGGGTTTGGGACCGCTAGCACAGATACGCAGTATTTT
TRBJ1-2,once,14,-,TRBV30,CAWGTYGVGYGYTF,TGTGCCTGGGGTACTTACGGGGTAGGGTATGGCTACACCTTC
TRBJ2-2,-,13,-,TRBV6-1,CASSEGEFGELFF,TGTGCCAGCAGTGAAGGGGAATTCGGGGAGCTGTTTTTT
TRBJ2-7,-,13,-,TRBV6-1,CASSEALTYEQYF,TGTGCCAGCAGTGAAGCTCTAACCTACGAGCAGTACTTC
TRBJ2-6,once,15,TRBD1,TRBV15,CATSPTGDGANVLTF,TGTGCCACTTCTCCCACAGGGGACGGGGCCAACGTCCTGACTTTC
TRBJ2-7,-,15,TRBD1,TRBV30,CAWSVWDRGIYEQYF,TGTGCCTGGAGTGTCTGGGACAGGGGAATTTACGAGCAGTACTTC
TRBJ1-2,-,16,TRBD1,TRBV7-9,CASSTTIGTGDYGYTF,TGTGCCAGCAGCACGACCATCGGGACAGGGGACTATGGCTACACCTTC
TRBJ2-1,-,14,-,TRBV12-5,CASGLVGDRTMHFF,TGTGCTAGTGGTTTGGTAGGCGATCGTACGATGCATTTCTTC
TRBJ1-3,-,13,-,TRBV28,CASCWSTGNTIYF,TGTGCCAGCTGCTGGTCAACTGGAAACACCATATATTTT
TRBJ2-7,-,15,-,TRBV6-5,CAPLGGIQFSYEQYF,TGTGCCCCCCTGGGGGGAATTCAGTTCTCCTACGAGCAGTACTTC
TRBJ2-7,-,16,-,TRBV4-3,CASSHLPGPGAYEQYF,TGCGCCAGCAGCCATCTCCCAGGGCCGGGGGCCTACGAGCAGTACTTC
TRBJ2-7,-,13,-,TRBV28,CASSAPRTGEQYF,TGTGCCAGCAGCGCTCCACGCACCGGGGAGCAGTACTTC
TRBJ1-5,-,19,-,TRBV6-8,CASSYSWVGGTSGNQPQHF,TGTGCCAGCAGTTATTCGTGGGTCGGGGGGACATCAGGTAATCAGCCCCAGCATTTT
TRBJ1-5,-,16,-,TRBV7-8,CASREGRTNSNQPQHF,TGTGCCAGCAGGGAAGGGAGGACTAATAGCAATCAGCCCCAGCATTTT
TRBJ2-3,once,17,TRBD2,TRBV15,CATSAFGTSGRTDTQYF,TGTGCCACCAGCGCATTCGGGACTAGCGGGAGGACAGATACGCAGTATTTT
TRBJ1-3,-,15,TRBD1,TRBV7-2,CASSDGQGIWGTIYF,TGTGCCAGCAGCGACGGACAGGGGATATGGGGCACCATATATTTT
TRBJ2-5,-,14,TRBD2,TRBV29-1,CSEGSGGAEETQYF,TGCAGCGAGGGTAGCGGGGGGGCGGAAGAGACCCAGTACTTC
TRBJ2-3,-,15,TRBD1,TRBV4-2,CASSQPRQGPDTQYF,TGTGCCAGCAGCCAACCTAGACAGGGGCCAGATACGCAGTATTTT
TRBJ1-5,-,13,-,TRBV28,CASYGVSGQPQHF,TGTGCCAGCTACGGGGTATCCGGTCAGCCCCAGCATTTT
TRBJ1-1,-,14,TRBD1,TRBV7-2,CASSFGQGNTEAFF,TGTGCCAGCAGCTTCGGACAGGGCAACACTGAAGCTTTCTTT
TRBJ2-1,-,14,TRBD2,TRBV5-6,CASSLAGGISEQFF,TGTGCCAGCAGCTTGGCGGGGGGGATCAGTGAGCAGTTCTTC
TRBJ2-5,-,13,-,TRBV4-1,CASSPGTPETQYF,TGCGCCAGCAGCCCCGGGACTCCAGAGACCCAGTACTTC
TRBJ2-7,-,13,-,TRBV2,CASTGRISYEQYF,TGTGCCAGCACCGGCAGGATTTCCTACGAGCAGTACTTC
TRBJ1-2,-,14,TRBD1,TRBV4-2,CASSQGQGIYGYTF,TGTGCCAGCAGCCAAGGACAGGGGATCTATGGCTACACCTTC
TRBJ2-3,-,14,-,TRBV6-5,CASSPLASTDTQYF,TGTGCCAGCAGTCCTCTAGCGAGCACAGATACGCAGTATTTT
TRBJ2-1,-,18,-,TRBV4-3,CASSQDRIIRGTYNEQFF,TGCGCCAGCAGCCAAGATCGCATCATCAGGGGTACCTACAATGAGCAGTTCTTC